These 12 T cell receptor beta chains originate from one sample sequenced in a study of T cell repertoires in cytomegalovirus infection. TCRdb fed the reads into MiXCR, producing one record per CDR3 protein. The table has 740,000 or so distinct CDR3 sequences, roughly 35% seen once. Specimen: PBMCs. Receptors originate from a human donor in good health (CMV status not recorded). Some clones in this sample may be carry-over from other donors' samples.

This clonotype was observed many times. The chain employs TRBV27 and TRBJ1-2; 8 nucleotides align to TRBD1. Germline V gene data show CDR1 as MNHEY and CDR2 as SMNVEV (reference sequence). The CDR3 has 13 amino acids. The V segment lost 4 bases and the J segment 8 bases; nucleotides outside the gene matches: 6. For the CDR3, the DNA is TGTGCCAGCAGTTCTCGGACAGGGAACGGCTACACCTTC. Amino acid sequence: CASSSRTGNGYTF.

This clonotype was seen a handful of times. Written as DNA, the CDR3 is TGTGCCAGCACCCTCTACGGCGGGAGTACATTAACAGATACGCAGTATTTT. This sequence encodes CASTLYGGSTLTDTQYF. The chain recombines TRBV27 with TRBJ2-3; 7 bases agree with TRBD2. Germline values: CDR1 MNHEY, CDR2 SMNVEV (reference sequence). Germline trimming cut 7 bases from V and 3 bases from J; bases unmatched to any gene: 16. The CDR3 has 17 amino acids.

This clonotype turned up a few times. The chain has TRBV5-1 and TRBJ2-3, with D possibly called TRBD1 or TRBD2 (5 bases each). The CDR3 covers 14 residues. Looked up from germline, CDR1 is SGHRS and CDR2 is YFSETQ. V was cut by 7 bases and J by 6 bases, with 18 bases left in between. CDR3 amino acids: CASGTGTKSDTQYF. The CDR3 nucleotides read TGCGCCAGCGGAACCGGGACCAAATCGGATACGCAGTATTTT.

The chain has TRBV6-1 and TRBJ1-4, with 11 bases aligning to TRBD1. This CDR3 is built from 17 residues. Germline lookup yields CDR1 MNHNS and CDR2 SASEGT. Trimming took 6 bases from V and 0 from J; bases not matched to a gene: 6. The CDR3 DNA is TGTGCCAGCAGCGCCGGGACAGGGGGGGCAACTAATGAAAAACTGTTTTTT. Amino acid sequence: CASSAGTGGATNEKLFF.

The rearrangement joins TRBV14 to TRBJ1-3; D gene ambiguous. CDR3 size: 17 residues. Germline V gene lookup returns CDR1 SGHDN and CDR2 FVKESK. V was pared by 1 base and J by 0 bases, with 13 bases between. CDR3 residues: CASSQVGGSSSGNTIYF. Written as DNA, the CDR3 is TGTGCCAGCAGCCAAGTAGGAGGCTCTAGCTCTGGAAACACCATATATTTT.

This clonotype was found many times. V is TRBV7-2 and J is TRBJ1-5; D is perhaps TRBD1 (6 bases). V was cut by 1 base and J by 5 bases, with 24 bases left in between. CDR3 size: 19 residues. Germline V CDR1 and CDR2: SGHTA, FQGNSA. This CDR3 reads CASSLGAWWGASHDQPQHF. For the CDR3, the DNA is TGTGCCAGCAGCTTAGGGGCGTGGTGGGGGGCCTCCCACGATCAGCCCCAGCATTTT.

The chain employs TRBV20-1 and TRBJ1-2, with 11 bases lining up with TRBD1. The CDR3 consists of 12 residues. J lost 6 bases, V lost 5 bases, and 2 bases had no gene match. Looked up from germline, CDR1 is DFQATT and CDR2 is SNEGSKA (reference sequence). The CDR3 sequence: CSAPGQGDGYTF. CDR3 in DNA: TGCAGTGCTCCGGGACAGGGGGATGGCTACACCTTC.

The rearrangement joins TRBV11-2 to TRBJ2-3; TRBD2 matches 10 bases. The CDR3 length is 16 residues. CDR1 SGHAT and CDR2 FQNNGV come from the germline V gene. J gave up 4 bases and V 5 bases, and 9 bases lay outside the gene matches. The CDR3 coding sequence is TGTGCCAGCAGCCCAGAAGCGGGGGGGCGCGCAGATACGCAGTATTTT. Protein sequence: CASSPEAGGRADTQYF.

This clonotype was seen only a few times. This chain connects TRBV28 to TRBJ1-5, with D possibly matching TRBD1 (5 bases). This CDR3 is built from 15 residues. Germline V gives CDR1 MDHEN, CDR2 SYDVKM. Trimming shortened V by 3 bases and J by 4 bases, and 13 bases separated the two germline ends. In DNA, the CDR3 is TGTGCCAGCAGTTTTCAGGGACGGTGGAATCAGCCCCAGCATTTT. Its protein product is CASSFQGRWNQPQHF.

This clonotype has at least ten counts. This sequence joins TRBV20-1 and TRBJ1-6; D gene ambiguous. V lost 2 bases and J lost 9, with 14 bases in between. Germline CDR1 and CDR2: DFQATT and SNEGSKA (reference sequence). The CDR3 consists of 14 residues. CDR3 amino acids: CSARLPRNGSPLHF. In DNA form, the CDR3 reads TGCAGTGCTAGACTTCCCAGAAATGGTTCACCCCTCCACTTT.

This clonotype was observed a few times. The chain joins TRBV5-4 to TRBJ2-2; D is unclear. This CDR3 is built from 13 residues. Germline CDR1 is SGHNT and CDR2 is YYREEE (reference sequence). V lost 1 base, J lost 3 bases, and 4 bases lay in between. CDR3 nucleotides: TGTGCCAGCAGCTTGTTCTACACCGGGGAGCTGTTTTTT. Translated: CASSLFYTGELFF.

This clonotype appeared a few times. This chain joins TRBV6-5 and TRBJ2-4; D gene unclear. CDR3 length equals 16 residues. CDR1 MNHEY and CDR2 SVGAGI come from the germline V gene. Trimming took 2 bases from V and 3 from J, leaving 14 bases between them. For the CDR3, the DNA is TGTGCCAGCAGTTACGATTTATCGGGCCGCAAAAACATTCAGTACTTC. This sequence encodes CASSYDLSGRKNIQYF.